This T cell receptor beta chain derives from a study of T-cell reconstitution after alpha-beta-depleted transplantation in children. This clonotype was seen ten or more times. TCRbeta library construction was performed incorporating unique molecular identifiers. TCRdb used MiXCR to reprocess the PCR reads, holding one entry per CDR3 protein. This sample carries 200,000 to 250,000 distinct CDR3 sequences, about 9.5% of them seen once, and the ten largest clones take 6.2%. The ends lost 2 bases at V and 10 bases at J; junction bases unmatched: 4. The CDR3 runs to 14 residues. The chain combines TRBV12-3 or TRBV12-4 with TRBJ1-6; TRBD1 agrees at 8 bases. The material was PBMCs from the stem cell graft donor, obtained from the stem cell graft. This TCR was sampled from a human donor who donated a stem cell graft to a child with acute lymphoblastic leukemia. The CDR3 region is CASSLTGGKSPLHF. The CDR3 DNA reads as TGTGCCAGCAGTTTAACAGGGGGAAAATCACCCCTCCACTTT.